The source of this T cell receptor beta chain is a study of blood T cell repertoires in COVID-19 (dated by TCRdb to about 2020). Turning to the overall study: Samples covering the acute and convalescent phases of COVID-19 were provided by collaborators in the United States, Italy and Spain. The prospective study material was composed of cDNA or gDNA derived from T cells, B-cell-depleted T cells, or PBMCs. Nearly every sample came with metadata listing a de-identified subject ID, COVID-19 status, age in years and sex. Where available, HLA class I and class II types were taken from metadata supplied by the sample provider and were not determined by assay-based typing. The samples were drawn from two sources: the first 160 participants of the ongoing ImmuneRACE study, and 1,254 subjects contributed by 6 global collaborators. The repertoires were made available in a free public database intended to serve as a resource for research on the immune response to SARS-CoV-2. The dataset comprised deeply sampled blood TCRbeta repertoires from subjects exposed to, actively infected with, or recovered from COVID-19. Study-wide conclusions, independent of this receptor: The amount of clinical and demographic metadata varied by source and participant and was provided uncurated.

The immunoSEQ Assay, a bias-controlled multiplex PCR, was used to amplify TCRbeta CDR3 regions from genomic DNA. Per the source publication's procedure: Nucleated cell counts per sample were estimated from amplification of reference gene primers within the assay. To quantify the absolute abundance of each unique TCRbeta CDR3 rearrangement, sequence reads were collapsed and filtered. For each sample, productive Simpson clonality was calculated as the square root of Simpson's diversity index over productive rearrangements. TCRdb retrieved this table from immuneACCESS and kept in-frame rearrangements only. Not all clones are present; in checked studies, unresolved V genes account for under half, and no reason is known for the remainder. V, J and clone size are those of that table, while D and trimming were read from the DNA. In this sample the table shows 400,000 to 550,000 clones, around 88% of which occur a single time. The ten biggest clones cover 4% to 5.5% of the sample.

Whole blood was collected in K2EDTA tubes by collaborating institutions according to the institutions' own protocols. Collaborator samples were shipped for TCRbeta analysis as frozen whole blood, isolated PBMCs, or DNA extracted from either sample type. V ends up 5 bases short and J 7 bases short, with an unmatched junction base count of 22. Taken from the germline V gene, the CDR1 and CDR2 loops are SGHTA and FQGNSA. From the cysteine up to the phenylalanine, the CDR3 has a length of 19 residues. Of the read, only the CDR3 DNA is kept; its 57 bases are in frame from base 1. Worth noting for this clone: The clone's antigen remains unknown. Base qualities were left out, and no much larger clone turns up one base away.

Sequenced input: peripheral blood. The source is a woman between 25 and 40 years old with acute or convalescent COVID-19. The V and J segments used are TRBV7-2 and TRBJ2-1; TRBD2 lines up with 8 middle nucleotides. The sequence in DNA is TGTGCCAGCAGCCCCCAGGGGAAACCGGGACTAGGAGCTCTTAATGAGCAGTTCTTC. This translates into CASSPQGKPGLGALNEQFF.